The T cell receptor (beta chain) described here comes from a study of neurological immune-mediated disorders (dated by TCRdb to between 2018 and 2021). Notes on the research overall: Using UMI-based sequencing, the study compared peripheral blood TCR-beta repertoires from patients with HTLV-I-associated myelopathy (HAM/TSP), patients with multiple sclerosis, and healthy controls. Of the 68 subjects in the cohort, about 14 were HAM/TSP patients, roughly 34 were multiple sclerosis patients, and about 20 were healthy controls. Alongside PBMC samples, the set of 80 to 130 TCR-beta libraries contained longitudinal samples, technical triplicates, and paired CD4+ and CD8+ T-cell subsets that had been sorted.

Sorted-subset TCR libraries were prepared from roughly 940,000 sorted CD4+ or CD8+ T cells. PBMCs were separated from peripheral blood using Ficoll-Hypaque density gradient centrifugation and then cryopreserved in liquid nitrogen. The study also sequenced paired sorted CD4+ and CD8+ subsets from healthy controls, HAM/TSP patients and MS patients. V was cut back by 3 bases and J by 1 base, leaving a gap of 6 bases between them. The CDR3, from cysteine to phenylalanine, totals 13 residues. Only CDR3 DNA is held: 39 bases, read in frame from base 1. cDNA was synthesized by template-switch 5'RACE using a primer carrying a 10-nucleotide random unique molecular identifier by which each TCR transcript was tagged. Over 160 million TCR-beta sequences, covering 15-18 subjects, were produced in each sequencing run. The RNeasy kit was used to extract total RNA. TCR-beta VDJ regions were amplified with primers for the TCR constant region and the 5'RACE anchor, using the KAPA Real-time Library Amplification kit. Sample indexes and Illumina adaptors were added in a first PCR, after which library yield was increased in a second PCR. After Ampure bead purification, the roughly 650 bp TCR product was size-selected on a 2% E-gel SizeSelection system. Before pooling, library quality was checked on a Bioanalyzer, concentration was measured with Qubit, and libraries were quantified with the Kapa Library Quantification kit. An Illumina HiSeq 2500 was used to sequence the libraries paired-end at 2 x 150 bp. To increase sequence diversity, roughly 24-31% phiX was spiked into each library pool. Turning to the authors' computational methods: The quality-filtered reads were processed with the UMI-based MiGEC pipeline, whose error correction step removed more than 80% of the raw TCR sequences. VDJ genes were aligned to IMGT germline references, and clonotypes were defined by unique CDR3 amino acid sequence plus V-J genes. Clonal expansion, Shannon diversity and CDR3 relatedness were evaluated with VDJtools (CalcPairwiseDistances, ClusterSamples), while phylogenetic trees were built in CLCbio workbench. Expanded clones were defined as having at least 8 unique UMIs, based on coefficient-of-variation modelling across technical triplicates. The public reads were reanalyzed by TCRdb: fastp trimming at Q25, MiXCR alignment, in-frame beta chains only. Each CDR3 protein appears once, grouped with its most common genes and DNA. TCRdb, not the original authors, processed these V and J calls. Here the sample has about 20,000 distinct CDR3 sequences; 7% to 8.5% occur a single time. Jointly, the top ten make up about 15% of the sample.

This clonotype was counted at least ten times. Its antigen remains unidentified. Base qualities are not recorded, but no much larger clone differs from it by a single base. Results and caveats for the whole study, not just this receptor: No identical CDR3 amino acid sequences were shared among expanded clones across subjects, suggesting private TCR-beta repertoires in all groups. TCR clonal expansion was highest in HAM/TSP patients and lowest in MS patients, with MS patients falling below even healthy controls.

Sequenced: CD8+ T cells from blood. The chain employs TRBV12-3 or TRBV12-4 and TRBJ1-1; confidence is insufficient to name the D gene. The origin of this receptor is a woman in her thirties with HTLV-1-associated myelopathy (HAM/TSP). CDR3 sequence: CASSFGKNTEAFF. The sequence in DNA is TGTGCCAGCAGTTTCGGGAAGAACACTGAAGCTTTCTTT.